The next 15 T cell receptor beta chains were all read from a single sample in a study of blood T cell repertoires in COVID-19 (dated by TCRdb to the early 2020s). The library was produced with the immunoSEQ multiplex PCR assay. The source is immuneACCESS, and TCRdb retained only in-frame sequences with V and J called. Part of the clones is not carried over; for the studies checked, unresolved V genes explain less than half of this, and the remainder is unexplained. This sample has about 190,000 clones in its table, and approximately 80% of those were observed once. The ten largest clones capture 13% of the sample. Sequencing was carried out using peripheral blood. Every receptor here comes from a man aged 50-59 years who had recovered from COVID-19.

V gene TRBV19 combines with J gene TRBJ1-5; D is undetermined. This CDR3 contains 14 residues. Trimming pared 3 bases from V and 0 bases from J, leaving 6 bases between. Germline CDR1 and CDR2: LNHDA and SQIVND (reference sequence). The chain's CDR3 is CASSMSDSNQPQHF. The CDR3 nucleotides read TGTGCCAGTAGTATGAGCGATAGCAATCAGCCCCAGCATTTT. Full variable domain (rest looked up from reference TRBV19 and TRBJ1-5): DGGITQSPKYLFRKEGQNVTLSCEQNLNHDAMYWYRQDPGQGLRLIYYSQIVNDFQKGDIAEGYSVSREKKESFPLTVTSAQKNPTAFYLCASSMSDSNQPQHFGDGTRLSIL.

This chain links TRBV7-9 with TRBJ2-2; no firm D call. The CDR3 loop spans 14 amino acids. The germline CDR1 and CDR2 sequences are SEHNR and FQNEAQ (reference sequence). Trimming took 4 bases from V and 2 from J, leaving 8 bases between them. CDR3 loop: CASSSEYNTGELFF. Written as DNA, the CDR3 is TGTGCCAGCAGCTCGGAGTACAACACCGGGGAGCTGTTTTTT.

The V and J genes are TRBV25-1 and TRBJ2-1; the match to TRBD1 covers 7 bases. The J segment lost 8 bases and the V segment lost 5 bases, leaving 6 bases of the junction unmatched. The CDR3 spans 13 residues. The germline V gene has CDR1 MGHDK and CDR2 SYGVNS. The CDR3 coding sequence is TGTGCCAGCAGTAAGACAGGGATCGATGAGCAGTTCTTC. This encodes CASSKTGIDEQFF.

The genes are TRBV6-5 and TRBJ2-1; 9 positions agree with TRBD2. J lost 8 bases, V lost 3 bases, and 5 bases had no gene match. Germline CDR1 is MNHEY and CDR2 is SVGAGI. The CDR3 extends over 14 amino acids. In DNA form, the CDR3 reads TGTGCCAGCAGTTATACGTTAGCGGGAGATGAGCAGTTCTTC. As protein: CASSYTLAGDEQFF.

V is TRBV5-8 and J is TRBJ2-1; D is possibly TRBD1 (5 bases). The CDR3 runs to 11 residues. Germline loops: CDR1 SGHTS, CDR2 YDEGEE. Trimming removed 7 bases from V and 4 bases from J, with 6 bases in between. This CDR3 is CASQGYNEQFF. CDR3 in DNA: TGTGCCAGCCAGGGATACAATGAGCAGTTCTTC. Looking up the rest from reference TRBV5-8 and TRBJ2-1 gives the full variable domain: EAGVTQSPTHLIKTRGQQATLRCSPISGHTSVYWYQQALGLGLQFLLWYDEGEERNRGNFPPRFSGRQFPNYSSELNVNALELEDSALYLCASQGYNEQFFGPGTRLTVL.

V and J are TRBV5-1 and TRBJ2-2; TRBD1 aligns across 9 bases. The CDR3 covers 15 residues. CDR1 and CDR2 (germline): SGHRS, YFSETQ. V shed 3 bases and J 0 bases; nucleotides not matched to a gene: 0. The CDR3 DNA sequence: TGCGCCAGCAGCTGGGACAGGGCGAACACCGGGGAGCTGTTTTTT. Its translation is CASSWDRANTGELFF.

The V and J genes are TRBV5-1 and TRBJ2-1, with 13 bases lining up with TRBD2. The CDR3 contains 20 residues. V was pared by 2 bases and J by 1 base, with 12 bases of the junction left unmatched. The V gene's germline CDR1 is SGHRS and CDR2 YFSETQ. Here the CDR3 DNA reads TGCGCCAGCAGCTTACGGACTAGCGGGAGCGAATTCCTATCCTACAATGAGCAGTTCTTC. Translated: CASSLRTSGSEFLSYNEQFF. Filled out from reference TRBV5-1 and TRBJ2-1, the complete variable domain reads KAGVTQTPRYLIKTRGQQVTLSCSPISGHRSVSWYQQTPGQGLQFLFEYFSETQRNKGNFPGRFSGRQFSNSRSEMNVSTLELGDSALYLCASSLRTSGSEFLSYNEQFFGPGTRLTVL.

The chain employs TRBV7-2 and TRBJ1-2; 7 positions match TRBD1. Germline CDR1 SGHTA, CDR2 FQGNSA. The CDR3 loop spans 14 amino acids. V dropped 4 bases and J dropped 6; count of bases not matched to a gene: 8. The CDR3 reads CASSSQQGRNGYTF. The CDR3 nucleotides read TGTGCCAGCAGCTCACAACAGGGGAGGAATGGCTACACCTTC.

V usage is TRBV27 and J usage is TRBJ1-2; weak D call: TRBD1 (6 bases). Germline assignment: CDR1 MNHEY and CDR2 SMNVEV (reference sequence). The CDR3 consists of 17 residues. V lost 6 bases, J lost 8 bases, and 28 bases lay in between. The CDR3 region is CASSQMAPGTNPLGYTF. CDR3 nucleotide sequence: TGTGCCAGCAGCCAAATGGCACCTGGGACAAACCCCCTCGGCTACACCTTC.

The J gene is TRBJ1-1, the V gene TRBV27, with TRBD1 matching over 8 bases. Germline loops: CDR1 MNHEY, CDR2 SMNVEV (reference sequence). This CDR3 contains 15 residues. V lost 4 bases to trimming and J lost 2 bases; unmatched junction nucleotides: 6. The CDR3 protein is CASSSSGGLNTEAFF. The CDR3, as DNA: TGTGCCAGCAGTTCGTCAGGGGGCCTAAACACTGAAGCTTTCTTT.

There are a few counts of this clone. The chain combines TRBV7-6 with TRBJ2-3, with D unclear. V lost 5 bases, J lost 0 bases, and 6 bases lay in between. The germline V gene encodes CDR1 SGHVS and CDR2 FNYEAQ. There are 13 residues in the CDR3. The CDR3 DNA is TGTGCCAGCAGCCAGGAAAGCACAGATACGCAGTATTTT. It is translated as CASSQESTDTQYF.

The V call is TRBV5-1, the J call TRBJ2-7, with 10 bases fitting TRBD2. In germline, CDR1 is SGHRS, CDR2 YFSETQ. There are 15 residues in the CDR3. V dropped 2 bases and J dropped 4; count of bases not matched to a gene: 6. Here the CDR3 DNA reads TGCGCCAGCAGCTTATTAGGACTAGCGGAGTACGAGCAGTACTTC. It encodes CASSLLGLAEYEQYF.

The CDR3 protein is CASSEAGTGGTYEQYF. As DNA, the CDR3 is TGTGCCAGCAGTGAAGCCGGGACGGGAGGAACCTACGAGCAGTACTTC. The chain combines TRBV6-1 with TRBJ2-7; 7 bases map to TRBD2. CDR1 and CDR2 from the germline V gene are MNHNS and SASEGT. The CDR3 is 16 residues long. The V gene end was trimmed by 0 bases and the J gene end by 2 bases; junction bases not matched to a gene: 7.

The rearrangement links TRBV19 to TRBJ1-1; the D is unclear. This CDR3 contains 12 residues. The germline gives CDR1 LNHDA, CDR2 SQIVND (reference sequence). V dropped 3 bases and J dropped 5 bases, with 7 bases sitting between them. The CDR3, as DNA: TGTGCCAGTAGTATGCCCGGGACTGAAGCTTTCTTT. Translating gives CASSMPGTEAFF.

J is TRBJ2-1 and V is TRBV3-1 (or the pseudogene TRBV3-2); 7 bases align to TRBD2. The V and J ends lost 3 bases and 4 bases, in that order; junction bases with no gene match: 9. Germline V lookup: CDR1 LGHDT, CDR2 YNNKEL (reference sequence). The CDR3 length is 16 residues. For the CDR3, the DNA is TGTGCCAGCAGCCAGCCCCTAGCGGAGACATACAATGAGCAGTTCTTC. As protein: CASSQPLAETYNEQFF.